The 25 T cell receptor beta chains listed next were all sequenced from one sample in a study of T cells after yellow fever vaccination. From the 5' RACE reads, TCRdb called clonotypes with MiXCR, one entry per CDR3 protein. In the table there are under 600,000 distinct CDR3 sequences, less than 25% of which are singletons. Sequenced material: PBMCs, taken approximately 22 days after the first yellow fever vaccination. The receptors were sampled from a man between 18 and 35 years old who received the YFV17D yellow fever vaccine.

The chain is built from TRBV21-1 and TRBJ2-7; the DNA was not used to check the table's D call, TRBD1. TRBV21-1 is recorded as a pseudogene. The CDR3 extends over 15 amino acids. CDR3 bases: TGTGCCAGCTGTGGGGGACAGGAGGGTAGTTACGAGCAGTACTTC. Its translation: CASCGGQEGSYEQYF.

V gene TRBV5-5 combines with J gene TRBJ1-4; 8 positions match TRBD1. With V trimmed by 5 bases and J by 4 bases, 16 bases remained unmatched. CDR3 length: 18 amino acids. The germline CDR1 and CDR2 sequences are SGHKS and YYEKEE (reference sequence). CDR3 region: CASSPDRGSQLGNEKLFF. The CDR3 coding sequence is TGTGCCAGCAGTCCAGACAGGGGATCTCAGCTTGGTAATGAAAAACTGTTTTTT.

This clonotype was seen a few times. The rearrangement links TRBV15 to TRBJ1-5, with D unclear. The CDR3 spans 14 residues. With 0 bases removed from V and 7 bases from J, the gap between germline ends came to 10 bases. Germline V lookup: CDR1 LNHNV, CDR2 YYDKDF (reference sequence). CDR3 coding DNA: TGTGCCACCAGCAGAGAGCCTCTGGGGCAGCCCCAGCATTTT. This sequence encodes CATSREPLGQPQHF.

This clonotype was detected ten times or more. This chain joins TRBV5-4 and TRBJ1-2; perhaps TRBD1 as D (5 bases). The CDR3 is made up of 15 amino acids. Trimming took 1 base from V and 4 from J, leaving 14 bases between them. Germline V lookup: CDR1 SGHNT, CDR2 YYREEE (reference sequence). The CDR3 loop is CASSLPRGEAYGYTF. CDR3 nucleotides: TGTGCCAGCAGCTTGCCGAGAGGGGAGGCCTATGGCTACACCTTC. Together with reference TRBV5-4 and TRBJ1-2, the CDR3 gives the full variable domain: ETGVTQSPTHLIKTRGQQVTLRCSSQSGHNTVSWYQQALGQGPQFIFQYYREEENGRGNFPPRFSGLQFPNYSSELNVNALELDDSALYLCASSLPRGEAYGYTFGSGTRLTVV.

The chain combines TRBV6-1 with TRBJ2-1, with D possibly matching TRBD2 (5 bases). Germline assignment: CDR1 MNHNS and CDR2 SASEGT. The length of the CDR3 is 15 residues. V was clipped by 8 bases and J by 0 bases, with 14 bases between them. The CDR3 bases are TGTGCCAGCCATTGGACGGGGAGCTCCTACAATGAGCAGTTCTTC. It is translated as CASHWTGSSYNEQFF.

V and J are TRBV9 and TRBJ2-1, with a weak D call TRBD2 (5 bases). Trimming shortened V by 4 bases and J by 0 bases, and 17 bases separated the two germline ends. Germline V gives CDR1 SGDLS, CDR2 YYNGEE. The CDR3 is 17 amino acids. This CDR3 reads CASSSPRRGSSYNEQFF. The CDR3 DNA reads TGTGCCAGCAGCTCCCCACGCCGAGGGAGCTCCTACAATGAGCAGTTCTTC.

V and J are TRBV29-1 and TRBJ1-4; TRBD1 matches 11 bases. The CDR3 is 12 residues long. Germline CDR1 is SQVTM and CDR2 is ANQGSEA. Trimming at V came to 4 bases and at J to 10 bases, leaving 2 bases not matched to a gene. The DNA of the CDR3 is TGCAGCGTTGCCGGACAGGGGGCAAAACTGTTTTTT. This gives the protein CSVAGQGAKLFF. Full variable domain (remainder filled in from reference TRBV29-1 and TRBJ1-4): SAVISQKPSRDICQRGTSLTIQCQVDSQVTMMFWYRQQPGQSLTLIATANQGSEATYESGFVIDKFPISRPNLTFSTLTVSNMSPEDSSIYLCSVAGQGAKLFFGSGTQLSVL.

In this sample, this clonotype turned up a few times. The chain carries TRBV6-1 and TRBJ2-1; no firm D call. The ends were cut back, 8 bases at V and 3 bases at J, with 11 bases in the middle. Germline V gives CDR1 MNHNS, CDR2 SASEGT. The CDR3 covers 13 residues. Here the CDR3 DNA reads TGTGCCAGCCGCCTTTCCGACTACAATGAGCAGTTCTTC. It yields the protein CASRLSDYNEQFF.

Only a few counts were recorded for this clonotype. The chain uses TRBV11-2 and TRBJ2-1; D may be TRBD1 or TRBD2 (5 bases each). The CDR3 consists of 17 residues. CDR1 and CDR2 from the germline V gene are SGHAT and FQNNGV. V was pared by 0 bases and J by 0 bases, with 12 bases between. As DNA, the CDR3 is TGTGCCAGCAGCTTAGAATACCGGGGACGCTCCTACAATGAGCAGTTCTTC. This gives the protein CASSLEYRGRSYNEQFF.

This clonotype was detected many times. The chain couples TRBV12-3 or TRBV12-4 to TRBJ2-7; 8 nucleotides agree with TRBD1. Trimming at V came to 6 bases and at J to 5 bases, leaving 6 bases not matched to a gene. The CDR3 extends over 13 amino acids. The CDR3 loop reads CASRSGGTDEQYF. CDR3 bases: TGTGCCAGCAGGTCAGGGGGCACGGACGAGCAGTACTTC.

The rearrangement uses TRBV29-1 and TRBJ1-2; perhaps TRBD1 as D (5 bases). Trimming removed 5 bases at V and 8 bases at J, with 12 bases between. Per the germline V gene, CDR1 is SQVTM and CDR2 is ANQGSEA. This CDR3 region has 11 residues. The CDR3 is CSVQTVRGYTF. CDR3 in DNA: TGCAGCGTTCAGACAGTACGGGGCTACACCTTC.

This clonotype was seen many times. This chain links TRBV6-1 with TRBJ2-1; a possible D gene is TRBD1 (7 bases). The germline CDR1 and CDR2 sequences are MNHNS and SASEGT. The CDR3 contains 14 residues. The V end was cut by 8 bases, the J end by 0 bases, with 11 bases between. CDR3 loop: CASGRDSSYNEQFF. The CDR3, as DNA: TGTGCCAGCGGGCGGGACAGCTCCTACAATGAGCAGTTCTTC.

This clonotype was recorded a few times. The J gene is TRBJ1-5, the V gene TRBV28, with TRBD1 identical over 8 bases. CDR1 and CDR2 from the germline V gene are MDHEN and SYDVKM. V trimming: 3 bases; J trimming: 2 bases; junction bases outside the gene matches: 9. This CDR3 is built from 17 residues. The CDR3 protein is CASSFTRTGLGNQPQHF. Written as DNA, the CDR3 is TGTGCCAGCAGTTTCACCCGGACAGGGCTAGGCAATCAGCCCCAGCATTTT.

In this sample, this clonotype turned up a few times. The chain recombines TRBV5-1 with TRBJ1-4, with a tentative D call TRBD1 (6 bases). Germline-derived CDR1 and CDR2 are SGHRS and YFSETQ. The CDR3 is 16 amino acids. Trimming shortened V by 1 base and J by 0 bases, and 10 bases separated the two germline ends. The CDR3 coding sequence is TGCGCCAGCAGCTTGAGCGGGGGGCCAACTAATGAAAAACTGTTTTTT. Its protein is CASSLSGGPTNEKLFF.

This clonotype appeared a few times. V usage is TRBV6-2 or TRBV6-3 and J usage is TRBJ2-7, with 7 positions matching TRBD1. The germline CDR1 and CDR2 sequences are MNHEY and SVGEGT. This CDR3 has 14 amino acids. Germline trimming cut 5 bases from V and 2 bases from J; bases unmatched to any gene: 6. CDR3 DNA sequence: TGTGCCAGCAGTCCGGAGACAGGGCCCTACGAGCAGTACGTC. This sequence encodes CASSPETGPYEQYV.

This chain links TRBV19 with TRBJ2-2; D not certain. The CDR3 contains 14 residues. Deletions cut 2 bases from V and 6 bases from J, with 10 bases between. Germline CDR1 is LNHDA and CDR2 is SQIVND (reference sequence). This chain's CDR3 is CASSISAGSGELFF. Here the CDR3 DNA reads TGTGCCAGTAGTATATCGGCTGGGTCCGGGGAGCTGTTTTTT.

This clonotype was found a few times. The chain recombines TRBV18 with TRBJ2-3, with 8 bases lining up with TRBD2. Germline CDR1 reads KGHSH; CDR2 reads LQKENI. Trimming removed 2 bases from V and 6 bases from J; junction bases left unmatched: 10. The CDR3 runs 16 residues. The CDR3 DNA sequence: TGTGCCAGCTCACCAGGGAATAGCGGGGCCCCCGATACGCAGTATTTT. Translating it yields CASSPGNSGAPDTQYF. Filled out from reference TRBV18 and TRBJ2-3, the complete variable domain reads NAGVMQNPRHLVRRRGQEARLRCSPMKGHSHVYWYRQLPEEGLKFMVYLQKENIIDESGMPKERFSAEFPKEGPSILRIQQVVRGDSAAYFCASSPGNSGAPDTQYFGPGTRLTVL.

The chain couples TRBV10-1 to TRBJ2-3; D uncertain. V gave up 2 bases and J gave up 3 bases, with 3 bases separating them. Germline V gene lookup returns CDR1 WNHNN and CDR2 SYGVQD (reference sequence). The CDR3 runs to 12 residues. The DNA for the CDR3 is TGCGCCAGCAGTGAGGATACAGATACGCAGTATTTT. Translation: CASSEDTDTQYF.

V and J are TRBV7-6 and TRBJ1-4, with D perhaps matching TRBD1 (6 bases). Germline CDR1 reads SGHVS; CDR2 reads FNYEAQ. The CDR3 runs to 14 residues. V was pared by 5 bases and J by 8 bases, with 15 bases between. The CDR3 is CASSIEGGVEKLFF. The CDR3 DNA sequence: TGTGCCAGCAGCATCGAGGGGGGAGTCGAAAAACTGTTTTTT. Combining the CDR3 with reference TRBV7-6 and TRBJ1-4 gives the whole variable domain GAGVSQSPRYKVTKRGQDVALRCDPISGHVSLYWYRQALGQGPEFLTYFNYEAQQDKSGLPNDRFSAERPEGSISTLTIQRTEQRDSAMYRCASSIEGGVEKLFFGSGTQLSVL.

CDR3 residues: CASSSQSGELFF. The CDR3, as DNA: TGTGCCAGCAGCTCGCAATCCGGGGAGCTGTTTTTT. This chain uses TRBV7-8 with TRBJ2-2; the D is unclear. The CDR3 is 12 residues long. Germline V CDR1 and CDR2: SGHVS, FQNEAQ. Trimming left V 4 bases short and J 6 bases short, with 6 bases between.

This clonotype was recorded a few times. The chain has TRBV20-1 and TRBJ2-7; TRBD2 aligns across 8 bases. The CDR3 has 18 amino acids. Germline trimming cut 0 bases from V and 2 bases from J; bases unmatched to any gene: 15. CDR1 and CDR2 (germline): DFQATT, SNEGSKA (reference sequence). The chain's CDR3 is CSARDASGGRRSAYEQYV. The CDR3 region has the DNA TGCAGTGCTAGAGATGCCAGCGGGGGTCGAAGGAGCGCCTACGAGCAGTACGTC.

As for this clonotype: This may stem from a read error, because a much larger clone lies one nucleotide away. This chain connects TRBV7-8 to TRBJ2-1; the match to TRBD1 covers 8 bases. This CDR3 has 14 residues. Looked up from germline, CDR1 is SGHVS and CDR2 is FQNEAQ. CDR3 nucleotide sequence: TGTGCCAGCACCGTTCAGGGGGCCCTCGATGACCAGTTCTTC. Amino acid sequence: CASTVQGALDDQFF.

The chain employs TRBV20-1 and TRBJ1-2, with 8 bases aligning to TRBD1. The CDR3 covers 16 residues. Germline V gene data show CDR1 as DFQATT and CDR2 as SNEGSKA (reference sequence). Unmatched junction bases numbered 11, after V lost 1 base and J lost 4 bases. The CDR3 DNA reads TGCAGTGCTAGAGCCCAGAGTACAGGGGGAAGCTATGGCTACACCTTC. This gives the protein CSARAQSTGGSYGYTF.

Only a few counts were recorded for this clonotype. The chain employs TRBV30 and TRBJ2-3, with TRBD2 matching over 12 bases. V lost 4 bases and J lost 5; bases outside the gene matches: 4. The CDR3 totals 14 residues. CDR1 and CDR2 from the germline V gene are GTSNPN and SVGIG (reference sequence). The CDR3 here is CAWTSGGAVDTQYF. The CDR3 DNA reads TGTGCCTGGACTAGCGGGGGGGCGGTAGATACGCAGTATTTT.

The gene calls are TRBV4-3 and TRBJ1-1; tentatively, D is TRBD1 (6 bases). There are 13 residues in the CDR3. Germline CDR1 reads LGHNA; CDR2 reads YSLEER. The ends were cut back, 3 bases at V and 4 bases at J, with 9 bases in the middle. Here the CDR3 reads CASSHRGLTEAFF. The DNA for the CDR3 is TGCGCCAGCAGCCACAGGGGACTCACTGAAGCTTTCTTT.